These 5 T cell receptor beta chains originate from one sample sequenced in a study of siplizumab effects on memory and regulatory T cells. The method was immunoSEQ multiplex PCR; TCRdb's version includes in-frame clones alone and lacks a portion of them. The table lists some 120,000 clones, over 85% of them singletons. The sequenced sample was non-Treg CD4+ T cells sorted from blood. These receptors were taken from a human donor in good health.

This sequence joins TRBV7-3 and TRBJ2-7, with TRBD1 as a possible D gene (6 bases). This CDR3 has 13 residues. The ends were cut back, 1 base at V and 5 bases at J, with 9 bases in the middle. The V gene's germline CDR1 is SGHTA and CDR2 FQGTGA. The CDR3 DNA reads TGTGCCAGCAGCTTAAGAGCAGGGGACGAGCAGTACTTC. This codes for CASSLRAGDEQYF.

The rearrangement joins TRBV6-5 to TRBJ1-2; D gene unclear. This CDR3 contains 13 residues. Germline CDR1 reads MNHEY; CDR2 reads SVGAGI. Trimming removed 3 bases at V and 7 bases at J, with 12 bases between. Written as DNA, the CDR3 is TGTGCCAGCAGTTATGGTAGCCGCGGTGGCTACACCTTC. It specifies CASSYGSRGGYTF.

This chain connects TRBV7-3 to TRBJ2-1; 11 bases are shared with TRBD2. V was clipped by 3 bases and J by 7 bases; unmatched bases: 5. This CDR3 is built from 15 residues. Germline V gene data show CDR1 as SGHTA and CDR2 as FQGTGA. DNA for the CDR3: TGTGCCAGCAGCTTGGGAACTAGCGGGGGTAATGAGCAGTTCTTC. This codes for CASSLGTSGGNEQFF.

The chain employs TRBV10-3 and TRBJ1-1, with a possible D match to TRBD1 (6 bases). This CDR3 has 13 residues. Deletions cut 10 bases from V and 1 base from J, with 13 bases between. The germline gives CDR1 ENHRY, CDR2 SYGVKD. The CDR3 sequence is CATRGDPNTEAFF. CDR3 bases: TGTGCCACTAGGGGGGATCCGAACACTGAAGCTTTCTTT.

The V call is TRBV6-6, the J call TRBJ1-4, with 9 positions matching TRBD1. From germline, CDR1 is MNHNY and CDR2 SVGAGI (reference sequence). Germline trimming cut 7 bases from V and 2 bases from J; bases unmatched to any gene: 2. CDR3 length equals 14 residues. CDR3 loop: CASTGTGTNEKLFF. The CDR3, as DNA: TGTGCCAGCACCGGGACAGGGACTAATGAAAAACTGTTTTTT.